These 2 T cell receptor beta chains share one sample of origin, sequenced in a study of glioma-infiltrating T cells after dendritic cell vaccination. Libraries were prepared by immunoSEQ multiplex PCR; TCRdb keeps only in-frame clonotypes and omits some of them. This sample yields under 35,000 clones, of which 85% to 95% are seen a single time; under 2.5% belongs to the top ten. Sample: blood, taken before dendritic cell vaccination. The receptors here all came from a human donor with glioblastoma.

This clone occurred once. The chain uses TRBV11-1 and TRBJ2-5; 9 nucleotides match TRBD2. Germline V gene sequence: CDR1 SGHAT, CDR2 FQDESV (reference sequence). This CDR3 has 17 residues. J lost 1 base, V lost 5 bases, and 11 bases had no gene match. The CDR3 coding sequence is TGTGCCAGCAGCGGCGGTCTGGGCGGGGGGGGCCAAGAGACCCAGTACTTC. This gives the protein CASSGGLGGGGQETQYF. The full variable domain, with the rest looked up from reference TRBV11-1 and TRBJ2-5, is EAEVAQSPRYKITEKSQAVAFWCDPISGHATLYWYRQILGQGPELLVQFQDESVVDDSQLPKDRFSAERLKGVDSTLKIQPAELGDSAMYLCASSGGLGGGGQETQYFGPGTRLLVL.

V gene TRBV5-8 combines with J gene TRBJ2-3; D not certain. Germline CDR1 and CDR2: SGHTS and YDEGEE. With 10 bases removed from V and 2 bases from J, the gap between germline ends came to 11 bases. This CDR3 spans 12 amino acids. CDR3 DNA sequence: TGTGCCTTCAACGAGTTCACAGATACGCAGTATTTT. Translation: CAFNEFTDTQYF.